The T cell receptor beta chain described here comes from a study of cytomegalovirus exposure and HLA in healthy donors. About the study: There were about 85 million unique TCRs (from HLA-typed donors) in an early data release. Study-level results: With high specificity and sensitivity, the classifier reportedly diagnosed cytomegalovirus status. Sequencing probably produced one cluster of sequence variants that were highly shared.

A multiplex PCR was run with 60 Vbeta primers and 13 Jbeta primers. Libraries were prepared by immunoSEQ multiplex PCR; TCRdb keeps only in-frame clonotypes and omits some of them. The sample contains about 160,000 clones, 71% of which appear only once. The donors comprised healthy bone marrow donors. A word on this clone: Antigen unknown.

Germline-derived CDR1 and CDR2 are ENHRY and SYGVKD. This CDR3 has 15 residues. V was pared by 0 bases and J by 1 base, with 6 bases between. Sequencing used PBMCs. This receptor was identified in a woman younger than 45 in good health and CMV-seronegative. The chain links TRBV10-3 to TRBJ2-2; unclear D gene. CDR3 loop: CAISESSVNTGELFF. CDR3 nucleotide sequence: TGTGCCATCAGTGAGTCTTCAGTGAACACCGGGGAGCTGTTTTTT.